What follows is one T cell receptor (beta chain) and its context. The sample originates from a study of cytomegalovirus exposure and HLA in healthy donors. Trimming pared 0 bases from V and 6 bases from J, leaving 12 bases between. Germline V gives CDR1 SGHNT, CDR2 YYREEE (reference sequence). The CDR3 sequence is 15 residues long. Sequencing was performed with immunoSEQ multiplex PCR; in TCRdb, only in-frame clones are kept and a portion is missing. Of about 57,000 clones listed, 90% to 95% are singletons. The TCR comes from a woman aged 18-29 years in good health and CMV-seronegative. The sample comprised PBMCs. The J gene is TRBJ2-2, the V gene TRBV5-4, with D possibly being TRBD1 (5 bases). CDR3 nucleotides: TGTGCCAGCAGCTTGGGTGTAGGGGTTCCCGGGGAGCTGTTTTTT. Translation gives CASSLGVGVPGELFF. The whole variable domain, remainder taken from reference TRBV5-4 and TRBJ2-2, is ETGVTQSPTHLIKTRGQQVTLRCSSQSGHNTVSWYQQALGQGPQFIFQYYREEENGRGNFPPRFSGLQFPNYSSELNVNALELDDSALYLCASSLGVGVPGELFFGEGSRLTVL.